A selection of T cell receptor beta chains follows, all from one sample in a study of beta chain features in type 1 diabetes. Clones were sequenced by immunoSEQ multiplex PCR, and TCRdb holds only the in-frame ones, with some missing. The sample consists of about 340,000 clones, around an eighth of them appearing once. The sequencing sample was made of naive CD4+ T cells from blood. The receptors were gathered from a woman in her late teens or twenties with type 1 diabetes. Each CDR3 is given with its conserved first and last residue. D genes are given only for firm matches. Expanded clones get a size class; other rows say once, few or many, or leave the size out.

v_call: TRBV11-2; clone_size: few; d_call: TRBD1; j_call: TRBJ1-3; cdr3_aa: CASSSRTGSSNTIYF; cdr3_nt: TGTGCCAGCAGCTCCCGGACAGGGTCTTCGAACACCATATATTTT
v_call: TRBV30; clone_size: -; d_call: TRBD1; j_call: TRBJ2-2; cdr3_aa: CAWREDRGVGGELFF; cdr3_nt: TGTGCCTGGAGAGAGGACAGGGGGGTTGGCGGGGAGCTGTTTTTT
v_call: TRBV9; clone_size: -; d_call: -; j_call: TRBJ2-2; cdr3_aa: CASSVAGPFNTGELFF; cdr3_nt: TGTGCCAGCAGCGTAGCAGGGCCCTTCAACACCGGGGAGCTGTTTTTT
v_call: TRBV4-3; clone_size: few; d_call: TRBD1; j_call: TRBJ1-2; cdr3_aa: CASSQENRGARGYTF; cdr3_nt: TGCGCCAGCAGCCAAGAGAACAGGGGGGCGCGTGGCTACACCTTC
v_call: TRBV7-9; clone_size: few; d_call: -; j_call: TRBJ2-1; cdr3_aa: CASSLVSGEIEQFF; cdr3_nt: TGTGCCAGCAGCTTAGTGTCGGGGGAGATTGAGCAGTTCTTC
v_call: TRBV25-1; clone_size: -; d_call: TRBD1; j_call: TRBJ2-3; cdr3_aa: CASSETGLRDTQYF; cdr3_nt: TGTGCCAGCAGTGAGACAGGGTTGAGGGATACGCAGTATTTT
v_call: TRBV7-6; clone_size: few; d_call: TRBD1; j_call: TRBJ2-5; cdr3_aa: CASSWDRIETQYF; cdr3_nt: TGTGCCAGCAGTTGGGACAGAATAGAGACCCAGTACTTC
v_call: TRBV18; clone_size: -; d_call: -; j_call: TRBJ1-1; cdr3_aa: CASSPPQNTEAFF; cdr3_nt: TGTGCCAGCTCACCACCCCAGAACACTGAAGCTTTCTTT
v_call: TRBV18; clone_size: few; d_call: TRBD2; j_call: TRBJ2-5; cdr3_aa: CASSPRASGNQETQYF; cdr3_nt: TGTGCCAGCTCACCACGAGCTAGCGGGAATCAAGAGACCCAGTACTTC
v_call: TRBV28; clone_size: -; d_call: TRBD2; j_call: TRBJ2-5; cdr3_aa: CASSPLGRGGSGETQYF; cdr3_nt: TGTGCCAGCAGTCCGTTGGGGAGGGGAGGTTCGGGAGAGACCCAGTACTTC
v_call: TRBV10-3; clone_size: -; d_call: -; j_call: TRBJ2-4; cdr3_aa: CATRDSLAKNIQYF; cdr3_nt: TGTGCCACCAGGGACTCCCTGGCCAAAAACATTCAGTACTTC
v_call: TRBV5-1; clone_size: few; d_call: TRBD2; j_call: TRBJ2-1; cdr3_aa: CASSPGLAAHNEQFF; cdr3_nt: TGCGCCAGCAGCCCCGGACTAGCGGCCCACAATGAGCAGTTCTTC
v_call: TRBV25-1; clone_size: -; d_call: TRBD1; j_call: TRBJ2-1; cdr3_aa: CASSELGTGPSNEQFF; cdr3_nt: TGTGCCAGCAGTGAATTGGGGACAGGACCATCAAATGAGCAGTTCTTC
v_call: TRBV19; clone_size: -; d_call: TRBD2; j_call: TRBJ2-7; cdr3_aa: CASSRTSGTYEQYF; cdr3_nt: TGTGCCAGTAGTAGGACTAGCGGAACCTACGAGCAGTACTTC
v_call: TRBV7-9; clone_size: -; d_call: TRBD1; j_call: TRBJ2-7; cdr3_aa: CASSVRDRGWHEQYF; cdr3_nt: TGTGCCAGCAGCGTCAGGGACAGGGGGTGGCACGAGCAGTACTTC
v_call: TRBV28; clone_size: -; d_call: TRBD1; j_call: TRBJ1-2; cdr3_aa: CASSFWTGGDYGYTF; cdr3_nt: TGTGCCAGCAGTTTCTGGACAGGGGGCGACTATGGCTACACCTTC
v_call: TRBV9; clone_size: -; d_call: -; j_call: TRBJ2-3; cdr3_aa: CASSVGSSVGVTDTQYF; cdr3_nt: TGTGCCAGCAGCGTAGGTTCGTCCGTGGGAGTTACAGATACGCAGTATTTT
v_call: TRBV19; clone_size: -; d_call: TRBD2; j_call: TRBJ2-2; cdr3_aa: CASSMRSGSTGELFF; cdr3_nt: TGTGCCAGTAGTATGCGGAGCGGGAGCACCGGGGAGCTGTTTTTT
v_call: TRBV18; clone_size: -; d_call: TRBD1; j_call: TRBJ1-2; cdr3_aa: CASSPGTGPNYGYTF; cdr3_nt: TGTGCCAGCTCACCGGGGACAGGACCTAACTATGGCTACACCTTC